This TCR beta chain was identified during a study of cytomegalovirus exposure and HLA in healthy donors. With 2 bases removed from V and 7 bases from J, the gap between germline ends came to 17 bases. The length of the CDR3 is 16 residues. Germline-derived CDR1 and CDR2 are MDHEN and SYDVKM. Primers: 60 Vbeta forward and 13 Jbeta reverse. Assay used: immunoSEQ multiplex PCR; TCRdb lists only in-frame clones, some missing. The table records roughly 170,000 clones, approximately 81% of them present only once. Sequenced input: PBMCs. The rearrangement links TRBV28 to TRBJ2-2; no reliable D call. The receptor's source is a woman aged 18 to 35 in good health and CMV-seronegative. CDR3 in amino acids: CASSLVGPSTGGELFF. In nucleotides, the CDR3 is TGTGCCAGCAGTTTAGTTGGTCCGTCTACGGGCGGGGAGCTGTTTTTT.